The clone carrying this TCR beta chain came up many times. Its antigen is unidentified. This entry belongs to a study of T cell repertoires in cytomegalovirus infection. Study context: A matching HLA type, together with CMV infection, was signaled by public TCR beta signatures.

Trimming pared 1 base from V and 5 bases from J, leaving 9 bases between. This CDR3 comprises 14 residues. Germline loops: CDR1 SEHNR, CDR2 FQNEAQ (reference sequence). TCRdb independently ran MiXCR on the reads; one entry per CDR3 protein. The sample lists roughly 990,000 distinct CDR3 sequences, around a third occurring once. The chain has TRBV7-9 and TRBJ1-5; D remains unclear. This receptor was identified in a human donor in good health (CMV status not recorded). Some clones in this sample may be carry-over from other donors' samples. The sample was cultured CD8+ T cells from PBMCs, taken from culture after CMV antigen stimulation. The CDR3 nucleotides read TGTGCCAGCAGCTTAGTCGGCCCGGATCAGCCCCAGCATTTT. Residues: CASSLVGPDQPQHF.